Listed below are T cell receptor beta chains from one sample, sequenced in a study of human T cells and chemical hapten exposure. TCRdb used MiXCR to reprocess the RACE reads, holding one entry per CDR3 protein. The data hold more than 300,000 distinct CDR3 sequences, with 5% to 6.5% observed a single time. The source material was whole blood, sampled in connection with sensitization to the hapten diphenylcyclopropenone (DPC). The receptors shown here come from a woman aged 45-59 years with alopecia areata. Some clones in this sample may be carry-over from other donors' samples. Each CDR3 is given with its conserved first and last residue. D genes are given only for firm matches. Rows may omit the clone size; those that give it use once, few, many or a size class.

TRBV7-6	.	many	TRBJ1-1	TGTGCCAGCAGCTTGATCGTTGGGGTGACCACTGAAGCTTTCTTT	CASSLIVGVTTEAFF
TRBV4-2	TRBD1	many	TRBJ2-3	TGTGCCAGCAGCCAAGTTGATCAGGGGGCTGCAGATACGCAGTATTTT	CASSQVDQGAADTQYF
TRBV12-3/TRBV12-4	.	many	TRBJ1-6	TGTGCCAGCAGTTTAATAGGGGGTCCCATCCTCCACTTT	CASSLIGGPILHF
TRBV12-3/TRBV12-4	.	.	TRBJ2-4	TGTGCCAGCAGTTTTAGGGCAGGTCAAAACATTCAGTACTTC	CASSFRAGQNIQYF
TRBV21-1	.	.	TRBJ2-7	TGTGCCAGCAGCAAAAGGGGGGTCCTGACCTACGAGCAGTACTTC	CASSKRGVLTYEQYF
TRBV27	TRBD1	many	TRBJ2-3	TGTGCCAGCAGTTTAATTTTCGGACAGGGTTCTGATACGCAGTATTTT	CASSLIFGQGSDTQYF
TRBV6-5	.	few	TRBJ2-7	TGTGCCAGCAGGGGTCCGGGACTCCCACCGGGCGAGCAGTACTTC	CASRGPGLPPGEQYF
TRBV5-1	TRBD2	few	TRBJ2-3	TGCGCCAGCCGCCGCTGGCGGGGGGCGAAAGATACGCAGTATTTT	CASRRWRGAKDTQYF
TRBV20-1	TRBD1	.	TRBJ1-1	TGCAGTGCCTCTGTCCCGGGACAGAGAATGAACACTGAAGCTTTCTTT	CSASVPGQRMNTEAFF
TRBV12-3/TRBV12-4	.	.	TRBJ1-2	TGTGCCAGCAGTTCGGCCGGCTACTATGGCTACACCTTC	CASSSAGYYGYTF
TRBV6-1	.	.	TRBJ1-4	TGTGCCACTAATCTCGGGGGGTATGAAAAACTGTTTTTT	CATNLGGYEKLFF
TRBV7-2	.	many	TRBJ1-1	TGTGCCAGCAGTTCCTGGGAGAACACTGAAGCTTTCTTT	CASSSWENTEAFF
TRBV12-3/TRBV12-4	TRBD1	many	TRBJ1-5	TGTGCCAGCAGTTGGACAGGGGGCCAGCCCCAGCATTTT	CASSWTGGQPQHF
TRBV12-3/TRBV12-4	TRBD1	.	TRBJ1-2	TGTGCCAGCAGTGGCCTGGACAGGGCGGGCGGCTACACCTTC	CASSGLDRAGGYTF
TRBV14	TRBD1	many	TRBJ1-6	TGTGCCAGCAGCCAAGAAGGACAGGGCTTTAATTCACCCCTCCACTTT	CASSQEGQGFNSPLHF
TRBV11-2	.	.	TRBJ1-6	TGTGCCAGCAGCTTAGATGGGGGCAATTCACCCCTCCACTTT	CASSLDGGNSPLHF
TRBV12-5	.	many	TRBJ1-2	TGTGCTAGTGGCTCAGGGACGGTTTATGGCTACACCTTC	CASGSGTVYGYTF